These T cell receptor beta chains were read from a single sample in a study of T cell responses to AZD1222 COVID-19 vaccine. Profiled with immunoSEQ multiplex PCR; TCRdb holds only in-frame clones, not every one. The sample lists 150,000 to 200,000 clones, around nine tenths occurring once. The source was peripheral blood, collected on day 0 of AZD1222 vaccination. All receptors come from an adult in good health. The CDR3 runs from the conserved cysteine through the conserved F or W. The D gene is left open where the match is weak. Not all rows give a size; the values are once, few, many and, for expanded clones, a class.

TGCGCCAGCAGCTTGGCGGGACAGGGTGGTCTCACTGAAGCTTTCTTT	CASSLAGQGGLTEAFF	TRBJ1-1	-	TRBV5-1	TRBD1
TGTGCCAGCAGCTACAGATCAGACACTGAAGCTTTCTTT	CASSYRSDTEAFF	TRBJ1-1	-	TRBV5-6	-
TGTGCCAGCAGTTTATTAGCGGGAGGGCAGGAGACCCAGTACTTC	CASSLLAGGQETQYF	TRBJ2-5	-	TRBV27	TRBD2
TGCGCCAGCAGCTTTGAGGGGGCGGGCACTGAAGCTTTCTTT	CASSFEGAGTEAFF	TRBJ1-1	-	TRBV5-1	TRBD1
TGTGCCAGTAGTATGTGGGAGGTTGATCAGCCCCAGCATTTT	CASSMWEVDQPQHF	TRBJ1-5	-	TRBV19	-
TGTGCCTGGAACCTCCCGCCCCTTTCACCCCTCCACTTT	CAWNLPPLSPLHF	TRBJ1-6	-	TRBV30	-
TGTGCCTGGAGCAGCTCAGGGGGAAGCTACACCTTC	CAWSSSGGSYTF	TRBJ1-2	-	TRBV30	TRBD1
TGTGCCAGCAGCCTAGGGGACAGGGCCTACGACGAGCAGTACTTC	CASSLGDRAYDEQYF	TRBJ2-7	-	TRBV9	TRBD1
TGTGCCAGTAGTATAGGGCAGGTAGACTCCTACGAGCAGTACTTC	CASSIGQVDSYEQYF	TRBJ2-7	once	TRBV19	-
TGTGCCAGCAGTGAAAGGAAGACTGAAGCTTTCTTT	CASSERKTEAFF	TRBJ1-1	-	TRBV6-1	-
TGTGCCAGAAGCTTGGGGGGAGTGGGGAACGGCAATCAGCCCCAGCATTTT	CARSLGGVGNGNQPQHF	TRBJ1-5	-	TRBV5-3	-
TGTGCCAGCAGCTCGACGGGGGGAGGGGCTTGGAATGAGCAGTTCTTC	CASSSTGGGAWNEQFF	TRBJ2-1	-	TRBV7-8	TRBD2
TGTGCCAGCAGCCGAACAGGGGTGGCGAACACCGGGGAGCTGTTTTTT	CASSRTGVANTGELFF	TRBJ2-2	-	TRBV5-4	TRBD1
TGTGCCAGCAGCCAAGGTTCTAGCGGGAGCACAGATACGCAGTATTTT	CASSQGSSGSTDTQYF	TRBJ2-3	-	TRBV3-1/TRBV3-2	TRBD2
TGTGCCAGCAGTGTCCGGGACAGGGTAGACGGAAACACCATATATTTT	CASSVRDRVDGNTIYF	TRBJ1-3	-	TRBV6-1	TRBD1
TGTGCCAGCAGCCTCTCGGTCAGCGGGAGGTCGATCTACAATGAGCAGTTCTTC	CASSLSVSGRSIYNEQFF	TRBJ2-1	-	TRBV7-2	TRBD2
TGCGCCAGCAGCCAAGGGACAGCCTACGAGCAGTACTTC	CASSQGTAYEQYF	TRBJ2-7	-	TRBV5-1	TRBD1